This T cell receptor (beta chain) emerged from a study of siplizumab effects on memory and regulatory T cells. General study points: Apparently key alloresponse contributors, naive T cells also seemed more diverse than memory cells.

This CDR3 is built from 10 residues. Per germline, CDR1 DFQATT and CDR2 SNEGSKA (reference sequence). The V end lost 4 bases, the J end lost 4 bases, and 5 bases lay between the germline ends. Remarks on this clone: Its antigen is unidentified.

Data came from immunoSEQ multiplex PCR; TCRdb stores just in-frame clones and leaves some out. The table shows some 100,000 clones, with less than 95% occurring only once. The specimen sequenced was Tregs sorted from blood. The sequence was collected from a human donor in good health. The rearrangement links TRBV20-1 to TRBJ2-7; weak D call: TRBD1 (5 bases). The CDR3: CSATGYEQYF. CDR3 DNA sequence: TGCAGTGCTACAGGGTACGAGCAGTACTTC.